The 12 T cell receptor beta chains in this list originate from one sample, sequenced in a study of regulatory dendritic cells for organ transplantation. TCRdb's table, derived via immunoSEQ multiplex PCR, lists solely in-frame clones and lacks some. The table shows fewer than 50,000 clones, with 75% to 95% occurring only once. Sequenced: naive CD8+ T cells from blood. Regarding subset: CD45RA+ naive T cells. The receptors were gathered from a human donor in good health.

The chain recombines TRBV10-2 with TRBJ2-1; 8 bases are shared with TRBD2. Germline V lookup: CDR1 WSHSY, CDR2 SAAADI. V dropped 1 base and J dropped 6; count of bases not matched to a gene: 14. The CDR3 sequence is 18 residues long. CDR3 sequence (DNA): TGCGCCAGCAGTGAGTGGCAGGTCCCGGGACTAGTAGTCAATGAGCAGTTCTTC. Translating gives CASSEWQVPGLVVNEQFF.

This chain joins TRBV4-2 and TRBJ1-2; D unclear. The CDR3 is 11 amino acids. In germline, CDR1 is LGHNA, CDR2 YNFKEQ. With 1 base removed from V and 5 bases from J, the gap between germline ends came to 2 bases. CDR3 in DNA: TGTGCCAGCAGCCAAGGATATGGCTACACCTTC. Encoded protein: CASSQGYGYTF.

This sequence joins TRBV7-9 and TRBJ1-2, with 7 positions matching TRBD1. The CDR3 loop spans 16 amino acids. V dropped 1 base and J dropped 1; count of bases not matched to a gene: 6. The germline V gene has CDR1 SEHNR and CDR2 FQNEAQ (reference sequence). The CDR3 protein is CASSLGRQGFNYGYTF. CDR3 nucleotide sequence: TGTGCCAGCAGCTTAGGGAGACAGGGATTTAACTATGGCTACACCTTC.

This clone was detected a few times. The V call is TRBV19, the J call TRBJ1-2, with D uncertain. V lost 2 bases and J lost 4, with 11 bases in between. In germline, CDR1 is LNHDA, CDR2 SQIVND (reference sequence). The CDR3 has 14 amino acids. CDR3 coding DNA: TGTGCCAGTAGTATACTTGAACAATTCTATGGCTACACCTTC. Residues: CASSILEQFYGYTF.

There are a few counts of this clone. The gene calls are TRBV19 and TRBJ1-3, with 11 positions matching TRBD1. The CDR3 is 14 residues long. Germline V lookup: CDR1 LNHDA, CDR2 SQIVND (reference sequence). Germline trimming cut 9 bases from V and 4 bases from J; bases unmatched to any gene: 5. The CDR3 bases are TGTGCCAGCGGACAGGGGGCGGTCGGAAACACCATATATTTT. It translates to CASGQGAVGNTIYF.

This clone has a single count. The J gene is TRBJ2-7, the V gene TRBV7-2; D is perhaps TRBD1 or TRBD2 (6 bases each). Germline CDR1 SGHTA, CDR2 FQGNSA. V was shortened by 3 bases and J by 1 base, with 10 bases between the two germline ends. The CDR3 consists of 14 residues. CDR3 coding DNA: TGTGCCAGCAGCTTCCCGGGGGCATCCTACGAGCAGTACTTC. Its translation: CASSFPGASYEQYF.

V usage is TRBV6-1 and J usage is TRBJ2-1; 8 nucleotides agree with TRBD2. Per the germline V gene, CDR1 is MNHNS and CDR2 is SASEGT. With 6 bases clipped from V and 3 bases from J, the junction kept 1 base outside the gene matches. The CDR3 totals 13 residues. The CDR3 coding sequence is TGTGCCAGCAGGGGACTAGACTACAATGAGCAGTTCTTC. Its translation is CASRGLDYNEQFF.

The J gene is TRBJ2-7, the V gene TRBV13; maybe TRBD1 (5 bases). V was trimmed by 0 bases and J by 3 bases, leaving 12 bases between them. Per germline, CDR1 PRHDT and CDR2 FYEKMQ (reference sequence). CDR3 size: 15 residues. CDR3 region: CASSLGVGANYEQYF. CDR3 coding DNA: TGTGCCAGCAGCTTAGGAGTTGGGGCCAACTACGAGCAGTACTTC. Full variable domain (remainder filled in from reference TRBV13 and TRBJ2-7): AAGVIQSPRHLIKEKRETATLKCYPIPRHDTVYWYQQGPGQDPQFLISFYEKMQSDKGSIPDRFSAQQFSDYHSELNMSSLELGDSALYFCASSLGVGANYEQYFGPGTRLTVT.

This clone has just a few counts. The V call is TRBV2, the J call TRBJ1-1; D remains ambiguous. V was trimmed by 8 bases and J by 4 bases, leaving 8 bases between them. The CDR3 has 11 amino acids. Germline V lookup: CDR1 SNHLY, CDR2 FYNNEI. The CDR3 loop reads CASSSRTEAFF. DNA for the CDR3: TGTGCCAGCTCATCCCGCACTGAAGCTTTCTTT. Full variable domain (remainder filled in from reference TRBV2 and TRBJ1-1): EPEVTQTPSHQVTQMGQEVILRCVPISNHLYFYWYRQILGQKVEFLVSFYNNEISEKSEIFDDQFSVERPDGSNFTLKIRSTKLEDSAMYFCASSSRTEAFFGQGTRLTVV.

The chain joins TRBV6-4 to TRBJ1-3, with D uncertain. This CDR3 is 17 amino acids long. With 2 bases removed from V and 2 bases from J, the gap between germline ends came to 16 bases. Looked up from germline, CDR1 is MRHNA and CDR2 is SNTAGT. The CDR3 sequence is CASSDAGRYWTGNTIYF. The CDR3, as DNA: TGTGCCAGCAGTGACGCAGGTAGGTATTGGACTGGAAACACCATATATTTT.

This clone was recorded a few times. This chain uses TRBV7-9 with TRBJ1-2; the D gene is possibly TRBD1 (6 bases). The germline CDR1 and CDR2 sequences are SEHNR and FQNEAQ (reference sequence). The CDR3 runs to 15 residues. Trimming cost V 0 bases and J 8 bases, with 16 bases left between them. This chain's CDR3 is CASSLALQGGRGYTF. CDR3 DNA sequence: TGTGCCAGCAGCTTAGCCCTACAGGGCGGTCGGGGCTACACCTTC.

The genes are TRBV15 and TRBJ2-1; D possibly corresponds to TRBD2 (5 bases). V was pared by 8 bases and J by 6 bases, with 11 bases between. The germline V gene encodes CDR1 LNHNV and CDR2 YYDKDF (reference sequence). The CDR3 has 12 residues. The CDR3 sequence: CATEQGSNEQFF. The DNA of the CDR3 is TGTGCCACCGAGCAAGGGAGCAATGAGCAGTTCTTC.